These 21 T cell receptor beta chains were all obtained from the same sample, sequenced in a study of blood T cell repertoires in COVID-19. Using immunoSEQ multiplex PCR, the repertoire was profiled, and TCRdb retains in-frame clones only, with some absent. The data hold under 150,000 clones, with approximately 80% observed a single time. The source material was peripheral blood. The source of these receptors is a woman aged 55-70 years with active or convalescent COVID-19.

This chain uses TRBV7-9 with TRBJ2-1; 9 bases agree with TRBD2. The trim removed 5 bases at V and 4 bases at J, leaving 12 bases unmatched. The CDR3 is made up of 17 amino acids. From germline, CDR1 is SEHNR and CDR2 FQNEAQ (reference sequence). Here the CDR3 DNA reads TGTGCCAGCAGCCGACTAGCGGTAAAGGGAACTTACAATGAGCAGTTCTTC. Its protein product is CASSRLAVKGTYNEQFF. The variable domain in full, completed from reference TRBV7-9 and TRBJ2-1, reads DTGVSQNPRHKITKRGQNVTFRCDPISEHNRLYWYRQTLGQGPEFLTYFQNEAQLEKSRLLSDRFSAERPKGSFSTLEIQRTEQGDSAMYLCASSRLAVKGTYNEQFFGPGTRLTVL.

CDR3 protein: CASSRGQEGYTF. The CDR3 DNA follows: TGTGCCAGCAGCAGGGGACAGGAGGGCTACACCTTC. J is TRBJ1-2 and V is TRBV5-5; 8 bases map to TRBD1. CDR1 and CDR2 from the germline V gene are SGHKS and YYEKEE (reference sequence). The CDR3 has 12 residues. V was clipped by 4 bases and J by 8 bases; unmatched bases: 4.

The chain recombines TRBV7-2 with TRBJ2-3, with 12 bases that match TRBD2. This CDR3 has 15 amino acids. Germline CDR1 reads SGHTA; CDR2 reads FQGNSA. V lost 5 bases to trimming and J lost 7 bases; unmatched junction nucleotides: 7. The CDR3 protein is CASSLRLAGVNTQYF. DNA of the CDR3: TGTGCCAGCAGCCTTCGACTAGCGGGAGTAAATACGCAGTATTTT.

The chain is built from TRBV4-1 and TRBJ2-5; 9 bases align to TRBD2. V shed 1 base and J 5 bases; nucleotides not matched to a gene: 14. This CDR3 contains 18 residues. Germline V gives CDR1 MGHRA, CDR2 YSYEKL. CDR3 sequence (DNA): TGCGCCAGCAGCCAAGGGCTAGCGGGGCCTAAATCGGGGGAGACCCAGTACTTC. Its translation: CASSQGLAGPKSGETQYF.

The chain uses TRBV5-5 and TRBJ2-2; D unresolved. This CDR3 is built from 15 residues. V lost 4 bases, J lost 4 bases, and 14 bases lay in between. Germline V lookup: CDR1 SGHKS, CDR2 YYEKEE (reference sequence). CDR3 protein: CASSPPLSLTGELFF. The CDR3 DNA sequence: TGTGCCAGCAGCCCGCCCCTTTCACTCACCGGGGAGCTGTTTTTT.

For the CDR3, the DNA is TGTGCCAGCTGCCCCGGACAGGGGTCCTACAATGAGCAGTTCTTC. Translating it yields CASCPGQGSYNEQFF. This chain joins TRBV6-5 and TRBJ2-1, with TRBD1 matching 9 bases. CDR1 and CDR2 (germline): MNHEY, SVGAGI. This CDR3 has 15 residues. Trimming cost V 8 bases and J 1 base; bases outside gene matches: 6.

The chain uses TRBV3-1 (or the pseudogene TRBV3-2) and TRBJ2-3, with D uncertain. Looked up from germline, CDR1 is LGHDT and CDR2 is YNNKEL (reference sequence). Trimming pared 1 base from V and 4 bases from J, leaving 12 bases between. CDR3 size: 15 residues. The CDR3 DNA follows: TGTGCCAGCAGCCAAGCCGAGCGTCCCTCAGATACGCAGTATTTT. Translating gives CASSQAERPSDTQYF.

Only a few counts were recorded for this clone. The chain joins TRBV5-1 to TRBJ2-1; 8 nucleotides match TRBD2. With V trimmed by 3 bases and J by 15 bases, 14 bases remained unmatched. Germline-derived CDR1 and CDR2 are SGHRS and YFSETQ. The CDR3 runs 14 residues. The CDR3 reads CASSSPPPASGRFF. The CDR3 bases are TGCGCCAGCAGCTCACCCCCCCCGGCTAGCGGGCGGTTCTTC.

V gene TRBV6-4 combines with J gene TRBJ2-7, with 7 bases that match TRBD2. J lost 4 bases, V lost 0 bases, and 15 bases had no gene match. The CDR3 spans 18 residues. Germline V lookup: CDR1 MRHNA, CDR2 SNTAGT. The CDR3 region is CASSDSLVKRGCLYEQYV. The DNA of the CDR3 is TGTGCCAGCAGTGACTCTCTTGTAAAGCGGGGCTGCTTGTACGAGCAGTACGTC.

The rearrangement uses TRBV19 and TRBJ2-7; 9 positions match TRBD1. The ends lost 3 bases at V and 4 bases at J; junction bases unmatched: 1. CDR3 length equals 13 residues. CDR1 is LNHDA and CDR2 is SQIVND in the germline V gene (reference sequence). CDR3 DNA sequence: TGTGCCAGTAGTATGACAGGGGGGTACGAGCAGTACTTC. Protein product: CASSMTGGYEQYF.

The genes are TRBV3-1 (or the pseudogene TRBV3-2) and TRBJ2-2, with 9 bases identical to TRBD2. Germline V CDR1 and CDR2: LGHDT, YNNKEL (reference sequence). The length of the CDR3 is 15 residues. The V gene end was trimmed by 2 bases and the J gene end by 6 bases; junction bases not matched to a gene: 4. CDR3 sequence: CASSQRLAVAGELFF. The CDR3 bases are TGTGCCAGCAGCCAAAGACTAGCGGTAGCCGGGGAGCTGTTTTTT.

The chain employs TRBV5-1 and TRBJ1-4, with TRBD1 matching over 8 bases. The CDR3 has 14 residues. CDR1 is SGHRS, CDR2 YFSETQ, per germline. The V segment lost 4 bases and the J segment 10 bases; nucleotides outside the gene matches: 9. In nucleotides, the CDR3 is TGCGCCAGCAGCCAAGGACAGGGATCAGGAAAACTGTTTTTT. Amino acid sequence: CASSQGQGSGKLFF.

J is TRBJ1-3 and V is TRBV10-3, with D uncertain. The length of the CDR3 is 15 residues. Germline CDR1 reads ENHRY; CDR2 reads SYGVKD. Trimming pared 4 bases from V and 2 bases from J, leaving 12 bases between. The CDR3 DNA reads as TGTGCCATCAGTGCTGAGGCGGCTACTGGAAACACCATATATTTT. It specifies CAISAEAATGNTIYF.

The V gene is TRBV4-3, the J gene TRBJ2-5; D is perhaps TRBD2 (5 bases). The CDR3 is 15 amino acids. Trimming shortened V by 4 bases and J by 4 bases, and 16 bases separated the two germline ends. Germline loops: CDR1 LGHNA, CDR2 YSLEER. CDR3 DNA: TGCGCCAGCAGCCTCGAGAGGGCCCGAGGAGAGACCCAGTACTTC. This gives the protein CASSLERARGETQYF.

The chain's CDR3 is CASSPSGGTSNQPQHF. CDR3 nucleotides: TGTGCCAGCTCACCATCAGGGGGGACCAGCAATCAGCCCCAGCATTTT. The V call is TRBV18, the J call TRBJ1-5; TRBD1 matches 7 bases. This CDR3 is built from 16 residues. The germline V gene encodes CDR1 KGHSH and CDR2 LQKENI. V shed 2 bases, J shed 1 base, and the junction held 5 bases outside the gene matches.

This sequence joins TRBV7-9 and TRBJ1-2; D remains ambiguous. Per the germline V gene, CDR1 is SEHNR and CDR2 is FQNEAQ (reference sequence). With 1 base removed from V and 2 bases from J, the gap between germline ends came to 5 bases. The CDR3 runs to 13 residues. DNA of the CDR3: TGTGCCAGCAGCTTAGAGCCCAACTATGGCTACACCTTC. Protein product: CASSLEPNYGYTF.

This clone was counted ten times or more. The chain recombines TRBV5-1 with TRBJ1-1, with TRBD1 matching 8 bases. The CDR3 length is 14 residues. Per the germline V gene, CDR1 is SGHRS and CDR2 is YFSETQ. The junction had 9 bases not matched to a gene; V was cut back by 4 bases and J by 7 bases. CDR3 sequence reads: CASSPPGQGVEAFF. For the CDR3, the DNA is TGCGCCAGCAGCCCACCTGGACAGGGTGTTGAAGCTTTCTTT.

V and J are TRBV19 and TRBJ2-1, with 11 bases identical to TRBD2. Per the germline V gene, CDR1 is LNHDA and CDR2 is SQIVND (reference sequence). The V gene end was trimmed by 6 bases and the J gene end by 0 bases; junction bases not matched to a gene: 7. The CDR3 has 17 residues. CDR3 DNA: TGTGCCAGTAGATTGGGTAGCGGGGGGGCCTCCTACAATGAGCAGTTCTTC. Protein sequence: CASRLGSGGASYNEQFF.

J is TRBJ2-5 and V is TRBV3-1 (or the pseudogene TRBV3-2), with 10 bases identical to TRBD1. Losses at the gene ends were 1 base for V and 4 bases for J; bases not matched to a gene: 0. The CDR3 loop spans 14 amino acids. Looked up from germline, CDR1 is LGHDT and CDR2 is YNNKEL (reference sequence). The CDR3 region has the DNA TGTGCCAGCAGCCAAGGGACAGGGGGAGAGACCCAGTACTTC. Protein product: CASSQGTGGETQYF.

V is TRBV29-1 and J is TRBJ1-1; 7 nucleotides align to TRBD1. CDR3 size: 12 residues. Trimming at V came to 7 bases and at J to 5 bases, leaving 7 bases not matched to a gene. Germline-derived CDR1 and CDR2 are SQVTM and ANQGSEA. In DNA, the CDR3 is TGCAGCGGCCGACAGGGATGGACTGAAGCTTTCTTT. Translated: CSGRQGWTEAFF.

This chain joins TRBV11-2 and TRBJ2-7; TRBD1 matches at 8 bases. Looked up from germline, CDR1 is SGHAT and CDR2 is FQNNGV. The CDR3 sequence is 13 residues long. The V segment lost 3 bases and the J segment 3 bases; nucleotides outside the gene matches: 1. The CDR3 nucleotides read TGTGCCAGCAGCTTCGGGACAGGCTACGAGCAGTACTTC. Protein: CASSFGTGYEQYF.